This T cell receptor beta chain was documented in a study of T cells in Graves' hyperthyroidism and ophthalmopathy. Findings and caveats of the study: Expanded thyroid clonotypes (above 0.001) were mostly also found in blood. Classification by a 13 V-J model distinguished ophthalmopathy from stable hyperthyroidism.

The TCR beta CDR3 regions underwent amplification using RNA transcripts as the source. The primer set for the first-round RT-PCR of the TCR CDR3 was HTBI. MiXCR was run by TCRdb on the multiplex PCR reads, yielding one entry per CDR3 protein. This table holds hundreds of thousands of distinct CDR3 sequences, about 38% found once. Germline lookup yields CDR1 SGHVS and CDR2 FQNEAQ. The J segment lost 4 bases and the V segment lost 2 bases, leaving 19 bases of the junction unmatched. CDR3 length: 19 amino acids. Points on this clonotype: The antigen remains undetermined.

Fresh 10 ml peripheral blood yielded PBMCs. The chain joins TRBV7-8 to TRBJ2-5, with 7 bases lining up with TRBD2. The sequenced sample consisted of blood. The receptor was isolated from a man aged 18 to 29 with Graves' hyperthyroidism. This CDR3 reads CASSLWEGLGHVYRETQYF. CDR3 nucleotide sequence: TGTGCCAGCAGCTTATGGGAGGGTCTAGGGCATGTGTATCGAGAGACCCAGTACTTC.